This TCR beta chain originates from a study of post-analysis software for immune sequencing data. Study-wide findings and caveats: Controls significantly exceeded multiple sclerosis patients in normalized Chao1 diversity. Included in a set of about 5 TRBV segments more frequent in patients than controls were TRBV5-6, TRBV5-1 and TRBV20-1.

Unique-molecular-identifier-tagged TCR beta cDNA libraries were used. In TCRdb, the PCR reads were re-called with MiXCR into one record per CDR3 protein. The sample has some 690,000 distinct CDR3 sequences; less than 35% are singletons. This CDR3 is built from 13 residues. Trimming pared 6 bases from V and 5 bases from J, leaving 13 bases between. Germline assignment: CDR1 SGHTA and CDR2 FQGNSA. This clonotype appeared a few times. The antigen remains undetermined. The receptor's source is a girl between 10 and 17 years old with multiple sclerosis. Sequencing was done on a sample of blood. The chain links TRBV7-2 to TRBJ2-5; a weak D match, TRBD2 (5 bases). The CDR3 sequence is CASSLPGLETQYF. The CDR3 nucleotides read TGTGCCAGCAGTCTCCCAGGACTGGAGACCCAGTACTTC. The full variable domain, its missing parts supplied by reference TRBV7-2 and TRBJ2-5, is GAGVSQSPSNKVTEKGKDVELRCDPISGHTALYWYRQSLGQGLEFLIYFQGNSAPDKSGLPSDRFSAERTGGSVSTLTIQRTQQEDSAVYLCASSLPGLETQYFGPGTRLLVL.